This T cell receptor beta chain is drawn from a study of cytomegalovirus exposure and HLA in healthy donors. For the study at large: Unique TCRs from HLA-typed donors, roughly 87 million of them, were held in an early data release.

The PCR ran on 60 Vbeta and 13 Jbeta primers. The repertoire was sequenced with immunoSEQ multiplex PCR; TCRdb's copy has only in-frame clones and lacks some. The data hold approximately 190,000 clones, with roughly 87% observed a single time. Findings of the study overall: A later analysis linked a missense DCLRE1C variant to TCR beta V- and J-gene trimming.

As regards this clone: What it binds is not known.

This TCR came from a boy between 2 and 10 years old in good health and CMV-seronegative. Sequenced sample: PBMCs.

The CDR3 DNA is TGTGCCAGCAGCCCGCGGGGACGGGAAGACTCTGGAAACACCATATATTTT. It encodes CASSPRGREDSGNTIYF. The rearrangement uses TRBV5-6 and TRBJ1-3, with a weak D call TRBD1 (5 bases). Germline V gene data show CDR1 as SGHDT and CDR2 as YYEEEE. This CDR3 spans 17 amino acids. V lost 4 bases and J 0 bases, leaving 17 bases between the germline ends.